Reported below is one T cell receptor beta chain. The data are from a study of chemoradiotherapy in HPV16-positive cancers. The protocol was immunoSEQ multiplex PCR, while the TCRdb copy is restricted to in-frame clones and leaves out a portion. The table has 950 to 1,300 clones, about 92% seen once. The V and J ends lost 7 bases and 3 bases, in that order; junction bases with no gene match: 12. Germline V lookup: CDR1 MDHEN, CDR2 SYDVKM. CDR3 length: 16 residues. The receptor's source is a human donor with HPV-associated anogenital cancer. This rearrangement joins TRBV28 to TRBJ2-1, with TRBD1 matching 7 bases. This specimen was tumor tissue, taken from a patient who underwent chemoradiotherapy. CDR3 residues: CASTSKGAGFYNEQFF. CDR3 DNA sequence: TGTGCCAGCACTTCCAAGGGGGCTGGTTTCTACAATGAGCAGTTCTTC.